Each of the 8 T cell receptor beta chains below was sequenced from the same sample in a study of blood T cell repertoires in COVID-19. The data were produced by immunoSEQ multiplex PCR, yet TCRdb's version contains in-frame clones alone and is incomplete. The sample includes over 85,000 clones, around nine tenths of them seen just once. The sequencing input was peripheral blood. These receptors came from a man aged 60-69 years with acute or convalescent COVID-19.

The chain employs TRBV6-5 and TRBJ1-2; TRBD1 might be the D (6 bases). The germline CDR1 and CDR2 sequences are MNHEY and SVGAGI. The CDR3 extends over 14 amino acids. Trimming cost V 2 bases and J 2 bases, with 9 bases left between them. The chain's CDR3 is CASSYGQGNYGYTF. In DNA, the CDR3 is TGTGCCAGCAGTTACGGGCAGGGGAACTATGGCTACACCTTC.

The rearrangement uses TRBV6-5 and TRBJ2-2; D is undetermined. The CDR3 spans 14 residues. V lost 0 bases to trimming and J lost 8 bases, with 10 bases between them. Per germline, CDR1 MNHEY and CDR2 SVGAGI. The DNA for the CDR3 is TGTGCCAGCAGTTACTCGCAAACGGGTGGGGAGCTGTTTTTT. Its protein is CASSYSQTGGELFF.

The chain links TRBV7-2 to TRBJ2-3; 12 bases align to TRBD2. The CDR3 spans 16 residues. CDR1 SGHTA and CDR2 FQGNSA come from the germline V gene. Trimming took 5 bases from V and 7 from J; bases not matched to a gene: 10. This chain's CDR3 is CASSPGLAGGQNTQYF. For the CDR3, the DNA is TGTGCCAGCAGCCCCGGGCTAGCGGGGGGGCAAAATACGCAGTATTTT.

The rearrangement uses TRBV7-9 and TRBJ2-5; TRBD2 might be the D (7 bases). V was pared by 8 bases and J by 5 bases, with 27 bases between. CDR1 is SEHNR and CDR2 is FQNEAQ in the germline V gene (reference sequence). The CDR3 is 17 residues long. CDR3 in DNA: TGTGCCAGCGACCAGGGACGGGGGGCTGGTAAACCGGAGACCCAGTACTTC. This encodes CASDQGRGAGKPETQYF.

The chain recombines TRBV6-2 or TRBV6-3 with TRBJ2-2; 8 bases are shared with TRBD2. Unmatched junction bases numbered 0, after V lost 2 bases and J lost 7 bases. The germline V gene has CDR1 MNHEY and CDR2 SVGEGT. The CDR3 has 13 amino acids. Here the CDR3 DNA reads TGTGCCAGCAGTTACGCGGGGGGCGGGGAGCTGTTTTTT. It is translated as CASSYAGGGELFF.

This chain connects TRBV7-9 to TRBJ1-1; a weak D match, TRBD1 (5 bases). CDR1 is SEHNR, CDR2 FQNEAQ, per germline (reference sequence). This CDR3 spans 13 amino acids. V gave up 0 bases and J gave up 11 bases, with 13 bases separating them. CDR3 in DNA: TGTGCCAGCAGCTTAGCTGAGGGACTGAACGCTTTCTTT. This gives the protein CASSLAEGLNAFF.

This clone turned up a few times. The chain uses TRBV13 and TRBJ1-2; 10 bases agree with TRBD1. Trimming took 5 bases from V and 4 from J; bases not matched to a gene: 13. CDR1 and CDR2 (germline): PRHDT, FYEKMQ (reference sequence). This CDR3 has 17 amino acids. CDR3 in DNA: TGTGCCAGCAGCCAAGGGGACAGGGGAGGACGAGGCTATGGCTACACCTTC. This codes for CASSQGDRGGRGYGYTF.

V and J are TRBV3-1 (or the pseudogene TRBV3-2) and TRBJ2-7; D not resolved. V was pared by 1 base and J by 2 bases, with 12 bases between. CDR3 length equals 15 residues. Germline CDR1 is LGHDT and CDR2 is YNNKEL (reference sequence). The CDR3 DNA reads TGTGCCAGCAGCCAAGCAACAGCCAGGACCTACGAGCAGTACTTC. Translated, it gives CASSQATARTYEQYF.